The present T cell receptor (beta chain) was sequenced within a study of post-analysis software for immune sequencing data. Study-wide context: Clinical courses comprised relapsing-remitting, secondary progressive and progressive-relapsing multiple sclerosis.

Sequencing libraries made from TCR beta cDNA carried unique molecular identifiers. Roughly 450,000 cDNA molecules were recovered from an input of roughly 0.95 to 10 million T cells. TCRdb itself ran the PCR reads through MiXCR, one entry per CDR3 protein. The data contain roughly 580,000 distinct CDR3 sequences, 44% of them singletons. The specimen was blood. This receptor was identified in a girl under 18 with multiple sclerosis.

The CDR3 spells CASSIDRGTHTF. CDR3 sequence (DNA): TGTGCCAGTAGTATCGACAGGGGCACCCACACCTTC. The chain carries TRBV19 and TRBJ1-2; 8 bases line up with TRBD1. V trimming: 3 bases; J trimming: 12 bases; junction bases outside the gene matches: 6. CDR1 and CDR2 (germline): LNHDA, SQIVND (reference sequence). The CDR3 contains 12 residues.